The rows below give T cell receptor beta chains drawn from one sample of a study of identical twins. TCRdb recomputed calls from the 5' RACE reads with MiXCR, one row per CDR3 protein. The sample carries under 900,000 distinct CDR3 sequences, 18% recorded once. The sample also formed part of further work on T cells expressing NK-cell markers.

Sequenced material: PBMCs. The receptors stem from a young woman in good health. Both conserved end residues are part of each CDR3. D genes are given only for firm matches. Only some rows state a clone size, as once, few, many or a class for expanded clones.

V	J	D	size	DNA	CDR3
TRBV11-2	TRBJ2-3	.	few	TGTGCCAGCAGCCGACCCGGGACTCTAAACCATACGCAGTATTTT	CASSRPGTLNHTQYF
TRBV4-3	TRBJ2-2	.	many	TGCGCCAGCAGCCAGCAGACTAGGGTCCCCGGGGAGCTGTTTTTT	CASSQQTRVPGELFF
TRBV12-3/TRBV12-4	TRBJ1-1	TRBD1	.	TGTGCCAGCAGCACACAGGGGAAGACTGAAGCTTTCTTT	CASSTQGKTEAFF
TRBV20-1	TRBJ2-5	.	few	TGCAGTGCTACAATCGGGCCTCGCAAAGAGACCCAGTACTTC	CSATIGPRKETQYF
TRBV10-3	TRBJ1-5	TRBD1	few	TGTGCCATCAGGGATTTCCCGGGACAGGGGCATCAGCCCCAGCATTTT	CAIRDFPGQGHQPQHF
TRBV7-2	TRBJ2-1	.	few	TGTGCCAGCAGCGTTAGGTGGTACAATGAGCAGTTCTTC	CASSVRWYNEQFF
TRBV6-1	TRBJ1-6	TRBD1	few	TGTGCCAGCAGCCGACAGGGGGCTAATTCTACACCCCTCCACTTT	CASSRQGANSTPLHF
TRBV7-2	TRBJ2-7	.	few	TGTGCCAGCACTCAAGGACCCTACGAGCAGTACTTC	CASTQGPYEQYF
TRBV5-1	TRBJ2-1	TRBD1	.	TGCGCCAGCAGCTTGGGTCCAGGGGGCGACTACAATGAGCAGTTCTTC	CASSLGPGGDYNEQFF
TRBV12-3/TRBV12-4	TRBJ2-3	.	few	TGTGCCAGCAGTTTTCAGGACACAGATACGCAGTATTTT	CASSFQDTDTQYF
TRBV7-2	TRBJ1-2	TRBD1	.	TGTGCCAGCAGGAAACAGGGGGCGGACTATGGCTACACCTTC	CASRKQGADYGYTF
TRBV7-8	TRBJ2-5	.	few	TGTGCCGTAACGAGAGGGGAGACCCAGTACTTC	CAVTRGETQYF
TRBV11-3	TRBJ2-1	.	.	TGTGCCAGCAGCTTAGGCCAGGAGAGGGGCAATGAGCAGTTCTTC	CASSLGQERGNEQFF
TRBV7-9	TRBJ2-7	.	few	TGTGCCAGCAGCTTAGCGACAGGCCTTAGGGACGAGCAGTACTTC	CASSLATGLRDEQYF
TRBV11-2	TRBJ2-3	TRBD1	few	TGTGCCAGCAGCTATCGGACAGGGGTGTCAGATACGCAGTATTTT	CASSYRTGVSDTQYF
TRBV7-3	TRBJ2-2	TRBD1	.	TGTGCCAGCAGCCCACAGGGGGCGCGGGAGCTGTTTTTT	CASSPQGARELFF
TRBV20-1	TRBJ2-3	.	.	TGCAGTCCTATAGGCGGGGCCGGGACCAGCACAGATACGCAGTATTTT	CSPIGGAGTSTDTQYF
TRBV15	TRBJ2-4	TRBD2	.	TGTGCCACCAGCGGGGGACTAGAATTAGCCAAAAACATTCAGTACTTC	CATSGGLELAKNIQYF
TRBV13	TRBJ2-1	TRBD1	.	TGTGCCAGCAGCCCCACAGGGGGAGAGGTGGATGAGCAGTTCTTC	CASSPTGGEVDEQFF
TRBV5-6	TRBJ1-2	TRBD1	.	TGTGCCAGCAGCTACCAGGGGGCAGGGTATGGCTACACCTTC	CASSYQGAGYGYTF